This TCR beta chain originates from a study of T cells in tuberculosis. Study background: Sequenced TCRs come from CD1B-GMM tetramer-binding T cells. This South African cohort compared adolescents with or without latent tuberculosis against adults with active tuberculosis. Study-wide findings and caveats: GMM-specific TCRs were nearer to active tuberculosis alpha repertoires, suggesting expansion.

Turning to this clone: Its antigen is not known.

CDR1 SNHLY and CDR2 FYNNEI come from the germline V gene. The CDR3 loop spans 12 amino acids. Trimming pared 3 bases from V and 6 bases from J, leaving 7 bases between. Some clones are missing from TCRdb's copy, which holds only in-frame ones; the method was immunoSEQ multiplex PCR. The table has 25,000 to 35,000 clones, 94% seen once. This receptor was identified in a donor aged 5-35 years with latent tuberculosis or without tuberculosis infection. The genes are TRBV2 and TRBJ2-3, with D perhaps matching TRBD2 (5 bases). The sequenced sample was PBMCs. The CDR3 coding sequence is TGTGCCAGCAGTGATGAGGGTGATACGCAGTATTTT. Its protein is CASSDEGDTQYF.